The T cell receptor (beta chain) under discussion was sequenced for a study of Graves' ophthalmopathy and Graves' hyperthyroidism. Study observations and caveats: Detection in blood was also observed for most expanded thyroid clonotypes above 0.001 frequency.

This clonotype was seen a few times. Its cognate antigen is unknown. The V gene's germline CDR1 is SGHKS and CDR2 YYEKEE (reference sequence). CDR3 length: 15 residues. V was pared by 0 bases and J by 4 bases, with 6 bases of the junction left unmatched. Using RNA transcripts, the TCR beta CDR3 regions were amplified. After a first-round RT-PCR with HTBI primers, a second-round multiplex PCR was run. TCRdb reprocessed the multiplex PCR reads via MiXCR and lists one record per CDR3 protein. The repertoire holds roughly 410,000 distinct CDR3 sequences, with 15% as singletons. PBMCs stemmed from over 9.5 ml of fresh peripheral blood.

This clonotype was obtained from a young woman with stable Graves' hyperthyroidism. What was sequenced was peripheral blood. The chain joins TRBV5-5 to TRBJ2-7; 8 nucleotides align to TRBD1. The CDR3 protein is CASSLEQGARYEQYF. The CDR3 region has the DNA TGTGCCAGCAGCTTGGAGCAGGGGGCGAGGTACGAGCAGTACTTC.